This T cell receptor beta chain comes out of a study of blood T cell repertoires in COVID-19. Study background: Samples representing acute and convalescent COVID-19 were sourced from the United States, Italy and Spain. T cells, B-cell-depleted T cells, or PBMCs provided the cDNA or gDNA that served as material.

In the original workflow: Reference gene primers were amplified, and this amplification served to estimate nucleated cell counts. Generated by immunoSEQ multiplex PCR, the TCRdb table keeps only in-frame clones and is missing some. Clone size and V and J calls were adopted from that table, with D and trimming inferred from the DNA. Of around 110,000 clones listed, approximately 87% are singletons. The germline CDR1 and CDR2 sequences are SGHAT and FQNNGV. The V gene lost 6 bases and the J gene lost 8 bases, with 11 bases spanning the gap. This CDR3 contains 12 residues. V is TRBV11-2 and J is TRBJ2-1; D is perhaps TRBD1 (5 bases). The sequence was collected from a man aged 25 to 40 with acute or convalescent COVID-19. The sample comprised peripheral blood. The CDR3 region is CASSAQGDEQFF. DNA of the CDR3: TGTGCCAGCAGTGCCCAGGGTGATGAGCAGTTCTTC.